One and the same sample provided the 6 T cell receptor beta chains below, sequenced in a study of radiotherapy plus CTLA-4 blockade in lung cancer. The protocol was immunoSEQ multiplex PCR, while the TCRdb copy is restricted to in-frame clones and leaves out a portion. Of approximately 95,000 clones detected, around 83% appear once; the ten largest clones hold about 3.5%. Specimen: peripheral blood, collected from a patient treated with radiotherapy plus ipilimumab. These receptor sequences come from a human donor with non-small cell lung cancer who had a partial response to radiotherapy plus ipilimumab.

The chain's CDR3 is CAGTSGGTYEQYF. CDR3 in DNA: TGTGCGGGGACTAGCGGGGGAACCTACGAGCAGTACTTC. The gene calls are TRBV2 and TRBJ2-7, with TRBD2 matching 14 bases. Germline CDR1 SNHLY, CDR2 FYNNEI. The CDR3 is made up of 13 amino acids.

This chain connects TRBV2 to TRBJ2-5; possible D gene TRBD1, 6 bases. V lost 4 bases and J lost 3, with 12 bases in between. In germline, CDR1 is SNHLY, CDR2 FYNNEI. The length of the CDR3 is 14 residues. The CDR3 spells CASSGQAVKETQYF. Here the CDR3 DNA reads TGTGCCAGCAGTGGACAGGCCGTTAAAGAGACCCAGTACTTC.

The chain employs TRBV5-4 and TRBJ2-5; D is undetermined. Trimming removed 2 bases from V and 2 bases from J, with 10 bases in between. CDR1 SGHNT and CDR2 YYREEE come from the germline V gene (reference sequence). This CDR3 is built from 14 residues. This CDR3 is CASSLYILQETQYF. DNA for the CDR3: TGTGCCAGCAGCTTATATATCCTACAAGAGACCCAGTACTTC.

This clone was counted a few times. The chain has TRBV7-8 and TRBJ2-5; maybe TRBD2 (5 bases). V was clipped by 5 bases and J by 1 base, with 17 bases between them. Germline V gene data show CDR1 as SGHVS and CDR2 as FQNEAQ. The CDR3 loop spans 16 amino acids. The CDR3 DNA reads as TGTGCCAGCAGCCAGCAAGGACTCTCGATCCAAGAGACCCAGTACTTC. It specifies CASSQQGLSIQETQYF.

The rearrangement links TRBV7-3 to TRBJ2-1, with D perhaps TRBD2 (7 bases). CDR1 is SGHTA and CDR2 is FQGTGA in the germline V gene. The CDR3 runs to 15 residues. V lost 4 bases, J lost 4 bases, and 14 bases lay in between. CDR3 nucleotides: TGTGCCAGCAGCTCCCAGGGGACTATGTACAATGAGCAGTTCTTC. As protein: CASSSQGTMYNEQFF.

Here the CDR3 DNA reads TGTGCCAGCAGCCCCAGACAGGGGGCTTATGAGACCCAGTACTTC. This encodes CASSPRQGAYETQYF. This sequence joins TRBV27 and TRBJ2-5; 10 positions match TRBD1. V was pared by 6 bases and J by 5 bases, with 9 bases of the junction left unmatched. Germline values: CDR1 MNHEY, CDR2 SMNVEV (reference sequence). The CDR3 contains 15 residues.